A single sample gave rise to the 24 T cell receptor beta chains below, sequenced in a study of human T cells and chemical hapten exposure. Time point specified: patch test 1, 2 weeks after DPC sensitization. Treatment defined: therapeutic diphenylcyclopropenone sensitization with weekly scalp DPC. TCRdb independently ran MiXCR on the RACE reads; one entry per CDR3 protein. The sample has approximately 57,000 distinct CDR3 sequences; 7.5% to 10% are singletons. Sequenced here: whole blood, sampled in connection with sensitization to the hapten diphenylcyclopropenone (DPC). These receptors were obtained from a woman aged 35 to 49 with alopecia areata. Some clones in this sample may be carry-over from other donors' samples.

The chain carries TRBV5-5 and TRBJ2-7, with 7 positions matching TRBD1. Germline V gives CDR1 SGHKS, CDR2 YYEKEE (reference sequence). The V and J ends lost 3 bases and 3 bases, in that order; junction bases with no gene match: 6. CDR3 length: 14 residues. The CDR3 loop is CASSSTGIRYEQYF. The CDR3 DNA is TGTGCCAGCAGCTCGACAGGGATACGCTACGAGCAGTACTTC.

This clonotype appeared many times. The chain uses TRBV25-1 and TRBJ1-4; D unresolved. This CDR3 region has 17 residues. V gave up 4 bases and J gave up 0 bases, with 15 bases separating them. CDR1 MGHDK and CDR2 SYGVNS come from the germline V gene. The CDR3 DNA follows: TGTGCCAGCAGTGTCCCTGTCTCAGTTACAACTAATGAAAAACTGTTTTTT. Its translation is CASSVPVSVTTNEKLFF.

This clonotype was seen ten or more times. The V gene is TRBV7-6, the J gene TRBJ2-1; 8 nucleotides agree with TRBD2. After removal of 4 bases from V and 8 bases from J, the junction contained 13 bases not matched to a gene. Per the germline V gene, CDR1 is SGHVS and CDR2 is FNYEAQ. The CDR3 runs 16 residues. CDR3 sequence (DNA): TGTGCCAGCAGCTCCCCTGAGGCGGGGGGTGAAGATGAGCAGTTCTTC. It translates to CASSSPEAGGEDEQFF.

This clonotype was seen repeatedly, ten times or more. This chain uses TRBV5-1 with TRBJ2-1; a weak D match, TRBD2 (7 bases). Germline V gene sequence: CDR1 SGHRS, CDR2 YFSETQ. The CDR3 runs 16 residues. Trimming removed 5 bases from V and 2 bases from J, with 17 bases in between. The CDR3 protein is CASSSSGGGPYNEQFF. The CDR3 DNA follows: TGCGCCAGCAGTTCCTCCGGCGGGGGCCCCTACAATGAGCAGTTCTTC. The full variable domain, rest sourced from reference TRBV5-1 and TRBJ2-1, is KAGVTQTPRYLIKTRGQQVTLSCSPISGHRSVSWYQQTPGQGLQFLFEYFSETQRNKGNFPGRFSGRQFSNSRSEMNVSTLELGDSALYLCASSSSGGGPYNEQFFGPGTRLTVL.

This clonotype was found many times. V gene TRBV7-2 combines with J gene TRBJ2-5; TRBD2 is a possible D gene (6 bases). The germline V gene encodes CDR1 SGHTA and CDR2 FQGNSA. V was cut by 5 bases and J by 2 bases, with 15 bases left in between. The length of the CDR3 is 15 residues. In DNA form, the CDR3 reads TGTGCCAGCAGCCCAACCCTACGGGGGCAAGAGACCCAGTACTTC. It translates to CASSPTLRGQETQYF.

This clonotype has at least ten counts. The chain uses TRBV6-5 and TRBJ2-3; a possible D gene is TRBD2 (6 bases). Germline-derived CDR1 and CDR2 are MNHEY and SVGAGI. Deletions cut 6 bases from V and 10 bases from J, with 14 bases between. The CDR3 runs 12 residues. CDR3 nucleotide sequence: TGTGCCAGCAGCTCCGGGACTGGGGCGCAGTATTTT. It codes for CASSSGTGAQYF.

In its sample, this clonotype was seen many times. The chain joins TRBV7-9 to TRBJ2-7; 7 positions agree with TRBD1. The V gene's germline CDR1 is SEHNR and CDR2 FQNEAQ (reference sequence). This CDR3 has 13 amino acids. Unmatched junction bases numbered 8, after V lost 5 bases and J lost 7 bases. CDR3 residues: CASSHDRDREQYF. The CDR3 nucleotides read TGTGCCAGCAGCCATGACAGGGACCGGGAGCAGTACTTC.

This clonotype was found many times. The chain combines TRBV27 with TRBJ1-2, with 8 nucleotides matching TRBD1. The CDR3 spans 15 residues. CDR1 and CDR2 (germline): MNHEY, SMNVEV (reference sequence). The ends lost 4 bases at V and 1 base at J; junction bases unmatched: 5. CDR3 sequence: CASSSRTGHNYGYTF. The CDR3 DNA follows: TGTGCCAGCAGTTCCCGGACAGGGCATAACTATGGCTACACCTTC.

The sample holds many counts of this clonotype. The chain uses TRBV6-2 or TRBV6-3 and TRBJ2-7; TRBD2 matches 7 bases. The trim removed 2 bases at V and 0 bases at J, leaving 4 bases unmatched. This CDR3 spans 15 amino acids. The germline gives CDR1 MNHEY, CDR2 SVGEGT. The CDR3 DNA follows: TGTGCCAGCAGTTACATAGCGGGCAGCTCCTACGAGCAGTACTTC. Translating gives CASSYIAGSSYEQYF.

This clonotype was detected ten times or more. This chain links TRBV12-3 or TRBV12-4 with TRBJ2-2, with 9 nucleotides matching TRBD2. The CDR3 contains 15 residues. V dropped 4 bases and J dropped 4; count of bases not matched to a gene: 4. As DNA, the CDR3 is TGTGCCAGCAGTTCGACTAGCGGACTCACCGGGGAGCTGTTTTTT. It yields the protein CASSSTSGLTGELFF.

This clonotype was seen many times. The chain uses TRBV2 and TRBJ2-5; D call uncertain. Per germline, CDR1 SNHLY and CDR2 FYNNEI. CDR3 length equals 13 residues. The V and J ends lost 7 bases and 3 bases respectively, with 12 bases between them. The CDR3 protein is CASIAPSEETQYF. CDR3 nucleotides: TGTGCCAGCATCGCACCTTCCGAAGAGACCCAGTACTTC. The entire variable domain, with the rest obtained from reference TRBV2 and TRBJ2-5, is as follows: EPEVTQTPSHQVTQMGQEVILRCVPISNHLYFYWYRQILGQKVEFLVSFYNNEISEKSEIFDDQFSVERPDGSNFTLKIRSTKLEDSAMYFCASIAPSEETQYFGPGTRLLVL.

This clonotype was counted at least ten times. The DNA of the CDR3 is TGTGCCAGTAGTCCCGGGACAGGGCGTAGCTCTGGGGCCAACGTCCTGACTTTC. Its translation: CASSPGTGRSSGANVLTF. The chain has TRBV19 and TRBJ2-6; 9 bases match TRBD1. Per germline, CDR1 LNHDA and CDR2 SQIVND (reference sequence). The CDR3 has 18 amino acids. V shed 5 bases, J shed 0 bases, and the junction held 8 bases outside the gene matches.

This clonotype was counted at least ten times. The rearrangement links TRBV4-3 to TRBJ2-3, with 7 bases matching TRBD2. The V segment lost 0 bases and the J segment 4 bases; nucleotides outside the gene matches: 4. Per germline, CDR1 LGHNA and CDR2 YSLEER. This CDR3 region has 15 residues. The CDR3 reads CASSQDLGGADTQYF. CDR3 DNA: TGCGCCAGCAGCCAAGATCTTGGGGGGGCAGATACGCAGTATTTT.

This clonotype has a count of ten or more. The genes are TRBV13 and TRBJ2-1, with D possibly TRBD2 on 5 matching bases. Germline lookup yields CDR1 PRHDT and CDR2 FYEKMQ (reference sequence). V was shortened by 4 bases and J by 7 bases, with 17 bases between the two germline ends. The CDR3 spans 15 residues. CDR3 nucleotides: TGTGCCAGCAGCTCGTCTAGCTGGGGTCCAAATGAGCAGTTCTTC. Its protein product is CASSSSSWGPNEQFF.

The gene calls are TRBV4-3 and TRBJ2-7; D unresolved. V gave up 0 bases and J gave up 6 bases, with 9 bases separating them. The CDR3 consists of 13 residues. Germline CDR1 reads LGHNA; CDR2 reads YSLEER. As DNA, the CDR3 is TGCGCCAGCAGCCAAGATAGTCTTTCCGAGCAGTACTTC. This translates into CASSQDSLSEQYF.

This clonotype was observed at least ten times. CDR3 sequence: CASSPRWGTEAFF. The CDR3 DNA reads as TGTGCCAGCAGCCCCCGTTGGGGCACTGAAGCTTTCTTT. The rearrangement joins TRBV7-3 to TRBJ1-1; D gene uncertain. This CDR3 is 13 amino acids long. V was clipped by 5 bases and J by 4 bases, with 11 bases between them. CDR1 is SGHTA and CDR2 is FQGTGA in the germline V gene.

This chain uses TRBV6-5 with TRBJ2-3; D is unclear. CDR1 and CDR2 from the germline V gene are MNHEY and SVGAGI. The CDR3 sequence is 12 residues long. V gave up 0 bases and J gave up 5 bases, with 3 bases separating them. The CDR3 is CASSYSGDTQYF. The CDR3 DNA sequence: TGTGCCAGCAGTTACTCTGGAGATACGCAGTATTTT.

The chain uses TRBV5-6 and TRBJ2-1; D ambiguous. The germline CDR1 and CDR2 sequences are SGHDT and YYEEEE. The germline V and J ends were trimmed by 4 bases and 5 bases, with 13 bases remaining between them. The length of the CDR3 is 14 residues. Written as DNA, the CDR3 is TGTGCCAGCAGCAGGCCCGGCAGCAACAATGAGCAGTTCTTC. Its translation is CASSRPGSNNEQFF.

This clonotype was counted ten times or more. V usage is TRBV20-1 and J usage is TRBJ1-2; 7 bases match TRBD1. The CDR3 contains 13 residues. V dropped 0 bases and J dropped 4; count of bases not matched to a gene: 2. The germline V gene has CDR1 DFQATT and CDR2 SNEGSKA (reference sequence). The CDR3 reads CSARDPGGYGYTF. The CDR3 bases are TGCAGTGCTAGAGATCCAGGGGGCTATGGCTACACCTTC.

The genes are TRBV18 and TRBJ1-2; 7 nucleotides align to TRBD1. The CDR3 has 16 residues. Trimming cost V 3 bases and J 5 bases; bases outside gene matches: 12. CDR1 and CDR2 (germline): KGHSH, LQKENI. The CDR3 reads CASSPTSDRPGYGYTF. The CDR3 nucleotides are TGTGCCAGCTCACCCACATCGGACAGGCCGGGATATGGCTACACCTTC.

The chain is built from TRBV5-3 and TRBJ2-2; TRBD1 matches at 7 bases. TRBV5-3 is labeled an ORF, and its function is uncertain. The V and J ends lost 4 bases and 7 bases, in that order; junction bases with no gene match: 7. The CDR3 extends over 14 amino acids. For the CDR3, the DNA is TGTGCCAGAAGCGCGGACAGGAATGACGGGGAGCTGTTTTTT. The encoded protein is CARSADRNDGELFF.

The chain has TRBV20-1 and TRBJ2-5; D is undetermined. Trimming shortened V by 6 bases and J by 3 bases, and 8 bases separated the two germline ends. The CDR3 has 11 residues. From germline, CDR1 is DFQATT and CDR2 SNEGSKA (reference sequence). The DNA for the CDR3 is TGCAGTGCCACAGTAGAAGAGACCCAGTACTTC. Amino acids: CSATVEETQYF.

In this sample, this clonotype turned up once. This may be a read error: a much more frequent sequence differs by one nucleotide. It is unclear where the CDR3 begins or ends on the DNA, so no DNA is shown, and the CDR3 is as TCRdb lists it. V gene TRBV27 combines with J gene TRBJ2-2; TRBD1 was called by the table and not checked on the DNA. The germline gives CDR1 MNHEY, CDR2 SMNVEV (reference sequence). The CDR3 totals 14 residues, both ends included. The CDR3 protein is CASSWGRGTGEPFF.

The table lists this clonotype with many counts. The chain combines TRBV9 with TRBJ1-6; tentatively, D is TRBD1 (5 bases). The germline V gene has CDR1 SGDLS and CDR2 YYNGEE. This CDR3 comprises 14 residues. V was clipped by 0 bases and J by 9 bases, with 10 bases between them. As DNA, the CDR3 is TGTGCCAGCAGCGTAGAAGGGGCTGGTTCACCCCTCCACTTT. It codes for CASSVEGAGSPLHF.